Listed below are T cell receptor beta chains from one sample, sequenced in a study of cytomegalovirus exposure and HLA in healthy donors. This table comes from immunoSEQ multiplex PCR, and its TCRdb copy is limited to in-frame clones, with some not included. The data contain approximately 240,000 clones, approximately 84% of them singletons. The sequencing sample was made of PBMCs. These receptors all come from a woman in her forties in good health and CMV-seronegative. Each CDR3 is given with its conserved first and last residue. D genes are given only for firm matches. Clone sizes are given selectively: once, few, many, or a class where the clone is expanded.

D: TRBD1; size: .; J: TRBJ1-1; V: TRBV5-1; CDR3: CASSLDGQDTEAFF; DNA: TGCGCCAGCAGCTTGGACGGACAGGACACTGAAGCTTTCTTT
D: .; size: .; J: TRBJ1-4; V: TRBV6-6; CDR3: CASSLDRSTNEKLFF; DNA: TGTGCCAGCAGTCTCGACAGATCAACTAATGAAAAACTGTTTTTT
D: .; size: .; J: TRBJ1-5; V: TRBV27; CDR3: CASSSRVSNQPQHF; DNA: TGTGCCAGCAGTTCCAGGGTTAGCAATCAGCCCCAGCATTTT
D: TRBD1; size: .; J: TRBJ2-5; V: TRBV14; CDR3: CASSQGPGGKETQYF; DNA: TGTGCCAGCAGCCAAGGCCCAGGGGGCAAAGAGACCCAGTACTTC
D: .; size: .; J: TRBJ2-7; V: TRBV14; CDR3: CASSQPTGLPYEQYF; DNA: TGTGCCAGCAGCCAACCGACAGGTCTCCCCTACGAGCAGTACTTC
D: .; size: .; J: TRBJ2-2; V: TRBV7-2; CDR3: CASSSRGDRSSGELFF; DNA: TGTGCCAGCAGCTCCCGGGGTGACAGGTCAAGCGGGGAGCTGTTTTTT
D: .; size: .; J: TRBJ2-5; V: TRBV28; CDR3: CASSFYSAKETQYF; DNA: TGTGCCAGCAGTTTTTACTCAGCGAAAGAGACCCAGTACTTC
D: .; size: .; J: TRBJ1-2; V: TRBV7-6; CDR3: CASTPMEGTYGYTF; DNA: TGTGCCAGCACCCCAATGGAGGGTACCTATGGCTACACCTTC
D: TRBD2; size: few; J: TRBJ2-3; V: TRBV7-3; CDR3: CASSFTSGTDTQYF; DNA: TGTGCCAGCAGCTTCACTAGCGGCACAGATACGCAGTATTTT
D: .; size: .; J: TRBJ1-2; V: TRBV21-1; CDR3: CASSKFRILKTYGYTF; DNA: TGTGCCAGCAGCAAATTTAGGATACTGAAGACTTATGGCTACACCTTC
D: .; size: .; J: TRBJ1-1; V: TRBV9; CDR3: CASSVDRATEAFF; DNA: TGTGCCAGCAGCGTAGACAGGGCTACTGAAGCTTTCTTT
D: .; size: .; J: TRBJ1-3; V: TRBV21-1; CDR3: CASSKGRGGTGNTIYF; DNA: TGTGCCAGCAGCAAAGGAAGGGGAGGAACTGGAAACACCATATATTTT
D: .; size: once; J: TRBJ1-6; V: TRBV30; CDR3: CAWSLPGGQGSPLHF; DNA: TGTGCCTGGAGTCTACCCGGGGGTCAGGGTTCACCCCTCCACTTT
D: .; size: .; J: TRBJ2-5; V: TRBV7-9; CDR3: CSSSILDGTQYF; DNA: TGTTCCAGCAGCATCCTAGATGGGACCCAGTACTTC
D: TRBD1; size: .; J: TRBJ1-2; V: TRBV2; CDR3: CASSATGTGVRLNGYTF; DNA: TGTGCCAGCAGTGCCACCGGGACAGGGGTACGGCTTAATGGCTACACCTTC
D: .; size: .; J: TRBJ1-1; V: TRBV6-5; CDR3: CASSPSGVNTEAFF; DNA: TGTGCCAGCAGCCCAAGCGGGGTGAACACTGAAGCTTTCTTT
D: .; size: .; J: TRBJ1-5; V: TRBV6-1; CDR3: CASSNSPSNQPQHF; DNA: TGTGCCAGCAGTAACAGCCCTAGCAATCAGCCCCAGCATTTT
D: .; size: .; J: TRBJ2-1; V: TRBV28; CDR3: CASRPMGGLYNEQFF; DNA: TGTGCCAGCAGACCTATGGGGGGGCTTTACAATGAGCAGTTCTTC
D: TRBD2; size: .; J: TRBJ2-5; V: TRBV6-6; CDR3: CASSSIRGGETQYF; DNA: TGTGCCAGCAGTTCCATCCGGGGGGGGGAGACCCAGTACTTC
D: .; size: .; J: TRBJ1-1; V: TRBV29-1; CDR3: CSVEGGSEAFF; DNA: TGCAGCGTTGAAGGGGGCTCTGAAGCTTTCTTT
D: .; size: .; J: TRBJ1-1; V: TRBV7-2; CDR3: CASSAGRVNTEAFF; DNA: TGTGCCAGCAGCGCCGGCCGGGTAAACACTGAAGCTTTCTTT
D: TRBD2; size: once; J: TRBJ2-2; V: TRBV5-1; CDR3: CASSPVELAGGRSTGELFF; DNA: TGCGCCAGCAGCCCCGTTGAACTAGCGGGGGGGCGAAGCACCGGGGAGCTGTTTTTT
D: .; size: .; J: TRBJ1-1; V: TRBV30; CDR3: CAWSVLHAGVPAFF; DNA: TGTGCCTGGAGTGTACTCCATGCAGGGGTGCCAGCTTTCTTT
D: TRBD1; size: .; J: TRBJ2-2; V: TRBV19; CDR3: CASKGDRGPGELFF; DNA: TGTGCCAGTAAAGGGGACAGGGGACCGGGGGAGCTGTTTTTT
D: TRBD2; size: .; J: TRBJ2-5; V: TRBV4-2; CDR3: CASRTSGRGETQYF; DNA: TGTGCCAGCAGGACAAGCGGGAGAGGAGAGACCCAGTACTTC
D: .; size: .; J: TRBJ2-3; V: TRBV11-2; CDR3: CASSSQGLHTDTQYF; DNA: TGTGCCAGCAGTTCTCAGGGACTCCACACAGATACGCAGTATTTT
D: .; size: .; J: TRBJ2-7; V: TRBV27; CDR3: CASRPSGGREQYF; DNA: TGTGCCAGCAGACCCTCCGGCGGTCGCGAGCAGTACTTC
D: TRBD1; size: few; J: TRBJ2-1; V: TRBV19; CDR3: CASSRDRYNEQFF; DNA: TGTGCCAGTAGCAGGGACAGATACAATGAGCAGTTCTTC
D: .; size: .; J: TRBJ2-7; V: TRBV5-4; CDR3: CASSQGGLSSYEQYF; DNA: TGTGCCAGCAGCCAAGGAGGGTTAAGCTCCTACGAGCAGTACTTC
D: .; size: .; J: TRBJ1-5; V: TRBV11-3; CDR3: CASSFPKGRGNNQPQHF; DNA: TGTGCCAGCAGCTTTCCAAAGGGGAGGGGTAACAATCAGCCCCAGCATTTT
D: .; size: .; J: TRBJ1-1; V: TRBV5-1; CDR3: CASRGSTNTEAFF; DNA: TGCGCCAGCAGGGGGAGTACGAACACTGAAGCTTTCTTT
D: .; size: .; J: TRBJ2-3; V: TRBV7-6; CDR3: CASSLIWGRTDTQYF; DNA: TGTGCCAGCAGCTTAATCTGGGGGCGCACAGATACGCAGTATTTT
D: TRBD1; size: .; J: TRBJ2-5; V: TRBV7-9; CDR3: CTSSYPEGGATETQYF; DNA: TGTACCAGCAGCTACCCCGAAGGGGGCGCGACGGAGACCCAGTACTTC
D: .; size: few; J: TRBJ1-1; V: TRBV2; CDR3: CASSAAEAFF; DNA: TGTGCCAGCAGTGCGGCTGAAGCTTTCTTT
D: TRBD1; size: .; J: TRBJ2-7; V: TRBV5-1; CDR3: CASSWGQSYEQYF; DNA: TGCGCCAGCAGCTGGGGACAGAGCTACGAGCAGTACTTC
D: TRBD1; size: .; J: TRBJ2-2; V: TRBV5-6; CDR3: CASSLTRGRTNTGELFF; DNA: TGTGCCAGCAGCTTGACCAGGGGGCGAACGAACACCGGGGAGCTGTTTTTT
D: TRBD1; size: .; J: TRBJ2-7; V: TRBV6-5; CDR3: CASSWGQLSYEQYF; DNA: TGTGCCAGCAGTTGGGGACAGTTATCCTACGAGCAGTACTTC
D: TRBD1; size: once; J: TRBJ2-7; V: TRBV30; CDR3: CAWSVDRDNEQYF; DNA: TGTGCCTGGAGTGTAGACAGGGATAACGAGCAGTACTTC
D: TRBD1; size: few; J: TRBJ1-6; V: TRBV5-4; CDR3: CASSFSQGVYSPLHF; DNA: TGTGCCAGCAGCTTCTCGCAGGGGGTATATTCACCCCTCCACTTT
D: .; size: .; J: TRBJ2-2; V: TRBV2; CDR3: CASSTGPLTGELFF; DNA: TGTGCCAGCAGTACAGGCCCCCTCACCGGGGAGCTGTTTTTT
D: .; size: once; J: TRBJ2-2; V: TRBV2; CDR3: CASSLLANTGELFF; DNA: TGTGCCAGCAGTTTACTTGCGAACACCGGGGAGCTGTTTTTT
D: .; size: .; J: TRBJ1-2; V: TRBV5-1; CDR3: CASSAREPWGYTF; DNA: TGCGCCAGCAGCGCCAGGGAACCCTGGGGCTACACCTTC
D: .; size: .; J: TRBJ1-2; V: TRBV4-3; CDR3: CASSQASSQYGYTF; DNA: TGCGCCAGCAGCCAAGCGTCAAGTCAGTATGGCTACACCTTC
D: TRBD1; size: few; J: TRBJ2-5; V: TRBV5-4; CDR3: CASSLGTAQETQYF; DNA: TGTGCCAGCAGCCTAGGGACAGCCCAAGAGACCCAGTACTTC
D: TRBD1; size: .; J: TRBJ1-2; V: TRBV9; CDR3: CASSPRDRENYGYTF; DNA: TGTGCCAGCAGCCCCCGGGACAGGGAAAACTATGGCTACACCTTC
D: .; size: .; J: TRBJ2-7; V: TRBV10-3; CDR3: CAISESKGGMQSYEQYF; DNA: TGTGCCATCAGTGAGTCGAAGGGGGGGATGCAGTCCTACGAGCAGTACTTC
D: TRBD1; size: .; J: TRBJ1-6; V: TRBV5-6; CDR3: CASSPGTEHSPLHF; DNA: TGTGCCAGCAGCCCTGGGACAGAACATTCACCCCTCCACTTT
D: .; size: once; J: TRBJ2-7; V: TRBV4-3; CDR3: CASSQEQGNYEQYF; DNA: TGCGCCAGCAGCCAAGAACAGGGAAACTACGAGCAGTACTTC
D: TRBD2; size: .; J: TRBJ2-7; V: TRBV7-8; CDR3: CASSPLGFWTSGKYEQYF; DNA: TGTGCCAGCAGCCCCCTGGGATTCTGGACTAGCGGAAAGTACGAGCAGTACTTC
D: .; size: .; J: TRBJ1-1; V: TRBV27; CDR3: CASSLSPFLETGTEAFF; DNA: TGTGCCAGCAGTTTATCCCCCTTTCTTGAAACCGGGACAGAAGCTTTCTTT
D: TRBD1; size: .; J: TRBJ2-5; V: TRBV5-4; CDR3: CASSLRGGKETQYF; DNA: TGTGCCAGCAGCTTGAGAGGGGGCAAAGAGACCCAGTACTTC
D: .; size: few; J: TRBJ1-5; V: TRBV2; CDR3: CASSEGRQNQPQHF; DNA: TGTGCCAGCAGTGAAGGGCGGCAGAATCAGCCCCAGCATTTT
D: .; size: .; J: TRBJ1-4; V: TRBV19; CDR3: CASSPGSTNEKLFF; DNA: TGTGCCAGTTCTCCAGGCTCAACTAATGAAAAACTGTTTTTT
D: .; size: .; J: TRBJ1-6; V: TRBV5-8; CDR3: CASSSRISYNSPLHF; DNA: TGTGCCAGCAGCTCGCGGATCTCCTATAATTCACCCCTCCACTTT
D: .; size: .; J: TRBJ2-3; V: TRBV28; CDR3: CASSKQSPRTDTQYF; DNA: TGTGCCAGCAGCAAACAGAGTCCTCGCACAGATACGCAGTATTTT
D: TRBD2; size: .; J: TRBJ2-4; V: TRBV18; CDR3: CASSPSSGGYLVAKNIQYF; DNA: TGTGCCAGCTCACCTTCTAGCGGGGGGTATCTGGTAGCCAAAAACATTCAGTACTTC
D: .; size: .; J: TRBJ1-2; V: TRBV19; CDR3: CASSIKAGADGYTF; DNA: TGTGCCAGTAGTATAAAAGCCGGTGCGGATGGCTACACCTTC
D: .; size: few; J: TRBJ2-7; V: TRBV7-8; CDR3: CASSLTGSRYEQYF; DNA: TGTGCCAGCAGCTTAACCGGGTCCCGCTACGAGCAGTACTTC